The source of this TCR beta chain is a study of shared clonotypes between healthy human individuals (dated by TCRdb to the early 2020s). With respect to the entire study: The cohort comprised a couple of women and three men aged 18 to 49 years. For each donor, CD4 naive and CD4 memory were each run on three plates, CD8 naive on two plates, and CD8 memory on one plate. To estimate repertoire size and how much clonotypes are shared between individuals, the study performed deep sequencing of blood TCR repertoires from roughly five healthy adults. To increase sequencing depth and limit assay-specific biases, different laboratories used diverse techniques to prepare libraries and sequence TCR repertoires. Each donor's leukapheresis produced roughly between roughly 0.9 and 9 billion PBMCs.

Trimming at the junction amounts to 5 bases on V and 1 base on J, and the germline ends lie 8 bases apart. The CDR3 starts with the cysteine, ends with the phenylalanine, and has 13 residues. Only the CDR3 part of the read is kept: 39 bases, read in frame from the first base. Via the germline V gene (reference sequence), CDR1 is SEHNR and CDR2 FQNEAQ. In regard to this clone: The antigen it binds to is not known. No base quality information exists; no much larger clone differs at one position.

Donors were healthy HIV-negative adults with no recently reported acute infections or vaccinations. Every donor was a Caucasian adult living in Nashville, Tennessee, USA. CD4+ T cells were enriched by magnetic negative selection, after which naive cells were positively selected on CD45RA and the negative fraction was taken as the memory subset. Blood was collected by leukapheresis, and PBMCs were isolated by Ficoll-Histopaque density gradient centrifugation and then cryopreserved in liquid nitrogen vapor phase. Purity and quantity of every magnetically sorted T cell population were checked by analytical flow cytometry. Genomic DNA was isolated from each sorted fraction and quantified by UV absorbance on a Nanodrop 2000c. Using the deep immunoSEQ assay, TCR CDR3 regions were amplified from genomic DNA by multiplex PCR. Extracted genomic DNA from each cell subset was spread evenly across all wells of several immunoSEQ 96-well plates, with each plate serving as a replicate. Each replicate PCR for sorted subsets received roughly 0.2 ug genomic DNA, equal to about 29,000 T cell genomes. The purified libraries were quantified using a Qubit 3.0 fluorometer, sized with a Bioanalyzer 2100, and then quantified again using the KAPA Library Quantification kit. Each immunoSEQ 96-well plate was sequenced on its own single-read 150-cycle Illumina NextSeq 550 flow cell. Turning to the authors' computational methods: Because the immunoSEQ output included only junctional sequences and no quality scores, the filtering could not be the same as the filtering used for full-length reads. To assign V/J genes and CDR3, sequences were annotated against IMGT germline references using PyIR, a Python wrapper for IgBLAST v1.9. Reads with weak V/J assignments (E-value above 1e-6), missing CDR3, stop codons, out-of-frame junctions, or ambiguous translated residues were removed. V3J clonotypes were defined as sequences sharing an identical inferred V gene, J gene, and CDR3 amino acid sequence. The percentage overlap between two repertoires was calculated by dividing the number of shared unique clonotypes by the size of the smaller repertoire. Three approaches were used to assess repertoire richness: RTK rarefaction, the Chao1 estimator, and Recon v2.1 estimates of unobserved clonotypes. OLGA was used to compute generation probabilities for all TCRbeta clonotypes that the gDNA method yielded from a handful of donors. This is the immuneACCESS table as TCRdb keeps it, with only in-frame sequences that have V and J called. A part of the clones is gone; compared with another copy, unresolved V genes explain less than half, and the rest is unexplained. V and J calls and clone size are given by that table; D and trimming were obtained from the DNA. The sample table lists some 1 million clones, about 76% of them with a count of one. Of the sample, roughly 1.4% falls within the top ten clones.

Study-level results and caveats: Naive subsets generally had larger estimated clonotype richness than memory subsets did. Compared with non-shared clonotypes, clonotypes shared by all four sorted-subset donors had higher generation probabilities. Pairwise subsampling indicated that sequencing depth was expected to affect the degree of clonotype sharing among donors. Rarefaction of sorted-subset datasets indicated incomplete sequencing despite the large sequencing depth. Because the study included only a small number of donors, the genetic and exposure-history diversity represented was limited. Sampling was restricted to blood, and TCR repertoires in tissues likely differ from the TCR repertoires found in blood. Across a handful of donors, approximately 5% of naive CD4, over 3% of naive CD8, around 2.5% of memory CD4, and roughly 0.41% of memory CD8 clonotypes were shared.

Here the chain combines TRBV7-9 and TRBJ1-1, with no confidently assigned D gene. The clonotype originates from a man younger than 35 in good health. The sample was memory CD4+ T cells sorted from blood. According to the study, the label for this sample's cell subset or site signals: CD45RA-negative fraction. The DNA is as follows: TGTGCCAGCAGCCCGACTGGGAACACTGAAGCTTTCTTT. The encoded protein is CASSPTGNTEAFF.